Below, 29 T cell receptor beta chains from the same sample are listed, as sequenced in a study of blood T cell repertoires in COVID-19. The data were produced by immunoSEQ multiplex PCR, yet TCRdb's version contains in-frame clones alone and is incomplete. The sample records some 110,000 clones, about 81% being singletons. Sequencing used peripheral blood. The receptors originated from a man aged 65-85 years with acute or convalescent COVID-19.

The genes are TRBV5-6 and TRBJ1-4; 7 bases are shared with TRBD1. The length of the CDR3 is 17 residues. V was pared by 0 bases and J by 5 bases, with 10 bases of the junction left unmatched. Germline-derived CDR1 and CDR2 are SGHDT and YYEEEE. Here the CDR3 DNA reads TGTGCCAGCAGCTTGGTCCGGGACAGAGCCTTCAATGAAAAACTGTTTTTT. Translated: CASSLVRDRAFNEKLFF.

The V and J genes are TRBV2 and TRBJ2-3; 7 nucleotides agree with TRBD1. The J segment lost 2 bases and the V segment lost 6 bases, leaving 11 bases of the junction unmatched. CDR3 length equals 16 residues. Germline CDR1 and CDR2: SNHLY and FYNNEI. The CDR3 sequence is CASRATGTDFTDTQYF. The CDR3 nucleotides read TGTGCCAGCAGGGCCACCGGGACAGATTTCACAGATACGCAGTATTTT.

The chain joins TRBV7-9 to TRBJ2-2, with 8 bases that match TRBD2. The CDR3 runs to 16 residues. Germline CDR1 and CDR2: SEHNR and FQNEAQ (reference sequence). The V segment lost 7 bases and the J segment 3 bases; nucleotides outside the gene matches: 10. CDR3 region: CASNSVAGGDTGELFF. DNA of the CDR3: TGTGCCAGCAATTCGGTGGCGGGAGGAGACACCGGGGAGCTGTTTTTT. The whole variable domain, filled in from reference TRBV7-9 and TRBJ2-2, reads DTGVSQNPRHKITKRGQNVTFRCDPISEHNRLYWYRQTLGQGPEFLTYFQNEAQLEKSRLLSDRFSAERPKGSFSTLEIQRTEQGDSAMYLCASNSVAGGDTGELFFGEGSRLTVL.

This chain uses TRBV5-1 with TRBJ1-1; maybe TRBD1 (6 bases). V was shortened by 4 bases and J by 11 bases, with 15 bases between the two germline ends. In germline, CDR1 is SGHRS, CDR2 YFSETQ. The CDR3 runs to 12 residues. The DNA of the CDR3 is TGCGCCAGCAGCCCCGACAGGCCGGGGGCTTTCTTT. Translating gives CASSPDRPGAFF.

The rearrangement joins TRBV6-1 to TRBJ1-3; D gene uncertain. Trimming removed 4 bases at V and 8 bases at J, with 24 bases between. Looked up from germline, CDR1 is MNHNS and CDR2 is SASEGT. This CDR3 has 17 amino acids. Here the CDR3 reads CASSGQRGQERGDTIYF. CDR3 in DNA: TGTGCCAGCAGTGGGCAGCGGGGTCAGGAAAGAGGAGACACCATATATTTT.

This clone was seen a single time. V and J are TRBV28 and TRBJ1-4; D unresolved. V gave up 6 bases and J gave up 0 bases, with 17 bases separating them. The CDR3 contains 17 residues. The germline V gene encodes CDR1 MDHEN and CDR2 SYDVKM. This CDR3 is CASRRLGGGATNEKLFF. CDR3 sequence (DNA): TGTGCCAGCAGGCGTCTCGGAGGCGGGGCAACTAATGAAAAACTGTTTTTT.

J is TRBJ1-4 and V is TRBV9, with D possibly being TRBD1 (5 bases). The CDR3 loop spans 16 amino acids. From germline, CDR1 is SGDLS and CDR2 YYNGEE. V was cut by 4 bases and J by 8 bases, with 21 bases left in between. DNA of the CDR3: TGTGCCAGCAGCAGCTCGACGGGCCCTAGGGGCGAAAAACTGTTTTTT. This gives the protein CASSSSTGPRGEKLFF.

The genes are TRBV5-1 and TRBJ1-1; TRBD1 aligns across 9 bases. CDR1 is SGHRS, CDR2 YFSETQ, per germline. The CDR3 covers 16 residues. Trimming removed 4 bases from V and 3 bases from J; junction bases left unmatched: 10. CDR3 sequence (DNA): TGCGCCAGCAGCCAGGGACAGGGAATAGGTGACACTGAAGCTTTCTTT. Its protein is CASSQGQGIGDTEAFF.

This clone has only a few counts. V usage is TRBV5-6 and J usage is TRBJ1-5; 7 bases align to TRBD1. V shed 4 bases and J 3 bases; nucleotides not matched to a gene: 10. Germline-derived CDR1 and CDR2 are SGHDT and YYEEEE. This CDR3 is 16 amino acids long. The CDR3 sequence: CASSPNRGRSNQPQHF. The DNA for the CDR3 is TGTGCCAGCAGCCCTAACAGGGGAAGGTCCAATCAGCCCCAGCATTTT.

J is TRBJ2-3 and V is TRBV18; 8 positions match TRBD1. This CDR3 region has 13 residues. The ends lost 0 bases at V and 14 bases at J; junction bases unmatched: 7. The V gene's germline CDR1 is KGHSH and CDR2 LQKENI. The CDR3 sequence: CASSPPQGANWYF. CDR3 bases: TGTGCCAGCTCACCACCTCAGGGGGCGAATTGGTATTTT.

The V gene is TRBV5-1, the J gene TRBJ2-7; D is uncertain. Germline CDR1 and CDR2: SGHRS and YFSETQ. The CDR3 has 12 residues. V dropped 7 bases and J dropped 0 bases, with 8 bases sitting between them. The CDR3 loop is CASSSFSYEQYF. The CDR3 DNA follows: TGCGCCAGCTCCAGTTTCTCCTACGAGCAGTACTTC.

This clone was recorded once. V and J are TRBV3-1 (or the pseudogene TRBV3-2) and TRBJ2-5; TRBD1 is a possible D gene (5 bases). Germline V gene data show CDR1 as LGHDT and CDR2 as YNNKEL (reference sequence). The CDR3 totals 15 residues. V gave up 1 base and J gave up 4 bases, with 13 bases separating them. DNA for the CDR3: TGTGCCAGCAGCCAAGGCCAGGGATGGCGAGAGACCCAGTACTTC. Amino acids: CASSQGQGWRETQYF.

The J gene is TRBJ1-5, the V gene TRBV3-1 (or the pseudogene TRBV3-2); no firm D call. Trimming left V 4 bases short and J 6 bases short, with 7 bases between. Germline V gene lookup returns CDR1 LGHDT and CDR2 YNNKEL (reference sequence). The CDR3 spans 12 residues. The CDR3: CASSLGVQPQHF. For the CDR3, the DNA is TGTGCCAGCAGCCTAGGAGTTCAGCCCCAGCATTTT.

This chain joins TRBV5-4 and TRBJ2-3, with D perhaps matching TRBD1 (6 bases). The V gene's germline CDR1 is SGHNT and CDR2 YYREEE (reference sequence). V lost 4 bases and J lost 5, with 8 bases in between. The CDR3 sequence is 12 residues long. The CDR3 bases are TGTGCCAGCAGCACACAGGGAGATACGCAGTATTTT. It translates to CASSTQGDTQYF.

The CDR3, as DNA: TGTGCCAGCAGCCAAGGGCCCCAATTCATCAATCAGCCCCAGCATTTT. Translation: CASSQGPQFINQPQHF. The chain recombines TRBV3-1 (or the pseudogene TRBV3-2) with TRBJ1-5; D unclear. Germline assignment: CDR1 LGHDT and CDR2 YNNKEL (reference sequence). The ends were cut back, 1 base at V and 3 bases at J, with 13 bases in the middle. The CDR3 spans 16 residues.

The chain is built from TRBV5-1 and TRBJ2-5; 8 positions match TRBD2. Germline V gene data show CDR1 as SGHRS and CDR2 as YFSETQ. The CDR3 is made up of 16 amino acids. V lost 4 bases and J lost 2; bases outside the gene matches: 10. DNA of the CDR3: TGCGCCAGCAGCCGAAAAGCGGGGGCCCTACAAGAGACCCAGTACTTC. This codes for CASSRKAGALQETQYF.

This clone was seen a handful of times. V is TRBV15 and J is TRBJ1-5; D remains unclear. V was shortened by 0 bases and J by 6 bases, with 6 bases between the two germline ends. Germline CDR1 LNHNV, CDR2 YYDKDF (reference sequence). The CDR3 is made up of 13 amino acids. The CDR3 sequence is CATSRDPLQPQHF. The CDR3 DNA reads TGTGCCACCAGCAGAGACCCCCTTCAGCCCCAGCATTTT.

This clone was observed once. The J gene is TRBJ2-2, the V gene TRBV15, with TRBD1 identical over 10 bases. CDR3 length equals 14 residues. After removal of 8 bases from V and 4 bases from J, the junction contained 4 bases not matched to a gene. CDR1 LNHNV and CDR2 YYDKDF come from the germline V gene (reference sequence). The CDR3 nucleotides are TGTGCCACCTCACGGACAGGGGGCACCGGGGAGCTGTTTTTT. It yields the protein CATSRTGGTGELFF.

This sequence joins TRBV30 and TRBJ1-5, with TRBD1 identical over 7 bases. The CDR3 is 12 amino acids. Germline-derived CDR1 and CDR2 are GTSNPN and SVGIG (reference sequence). Losses at the gene ends were 5 bases for V and 4 bases for J; bases not matched to a gene: 2. The CDR3 sequence is CAWQQGNQPQHF. The DNA for the CDR3 is TGTGCCTGGCAACAGGGGAATCAGCCCCAGCATTTT.

The genes are TRBV28 and TRBJ2-2, with 10 bases lining up with TRBD1. Trimming at V came to 5 bases and at J to 6 bases, leaving 9 bases not matched to a gene. Per germline, CDR1 MDHEN and CDR2 SYDVKM. The CDR3 extends over 16 amino acids. The CDR3 loop is CASSRRQGASPGELFF. For the CDR3, the DNA is TGTGCCAGCAGTCGCCGACAGGGGGCGTCCCCCGGGGAGCTGTTTTTT.

The chain couples TRBV2 to TRBJ2-2; a possible D gene is TRBD2 (6 bases). Germline V gene lookup returns CDR1 SNHLY and CDR2 FYNNEI. The CDR3 has 14 amino acids. Trimming stripped 7 bases from V and 0 bases from J, with 9 bases between. CDR3 coding DNA: TGTGCCAGCACCAGGGAGGCGAACACCGGGGAGCTGTTTTTT. Its protein is CASTREANTGELFF.

This sequence joins TRBV6-2 or TRBV6-3 and TRBJ2-3; 8 positions agree with TRBD2. V lost 0 bases, J lost 4 bases, and 6 bases stayed unmatched. Germline-derived CDR1 and CDR2 are MNHEY and SVGEGT. This CDR3 region has 16 residues. CDR3 residues: CASSYSSRTSSDTQYF. The CDR3 bases are TGTGCCAGCAGTTACTCTAGTCGGACTAGCTCAGATACGCAGTATTTT.

This chain connects TRBV6-1 to TRBJ1-2; the D is unclear. The CDR3 totals 14 residues. Looked up from germline, CDR1 is MNHNS and CDR2 is SASEGT. Trimming removed 3 bases from V and 4 bases from J, with 12 bases in between. The CDR3, as DNA: TGTGCCAGCAGTGAGGTCCGACACCCCTATGGCTACACCTTC. It yields the protein CASSEVRHPYGYTF.

This clone has only a few counts. This rearrangement joins TRBV6-5 to TRBJ1-1; no definite D call. The CDR3 length is 13 residues. Germline V gene sequence: CDR1 MNHEY, CDR2 SVGAGI. V gave up 2 bases and J gave up 11 bases, with 15 bases separating them. The CDR3 bases are TGTGCCAGCAGTTACAACGATCAGGCCGGCGCTTTCTTT. Translation gives CASSYNDQAGAFF.

In DNA form, the CDR3 reads TGTGCCAGCAGTGCCGGGACAGGGGGGCAGCCCCAGCATTTT. Protein: CASSAGTGGQPQHF. The chain employs TRBV6-4 and TRBJ1-5; 11 bases are a match to TRBD1. The CDR3 is 14 residues long. With 4 bases clipped from V and 7 bases from J, the junction kept 3 bases outside the gene matches. Germline lookup yields CDR1 MRHNA and CDR2 SNTAGT.

The chain joins TRBV27 to TRBJ1-3, with TRBD1 as a possible D gene (5 bases). V lost 6 bases and J lost 0, with 12 bases in between. This CDR3 comprises 15 residues. Germline-derived CDR1 and CDR2 are MNHEY and SMNVEV (reference sequence). The CDR3 coding sequence is TGTGCCAGCAGGCGAGGCGGGACCTCTGGAAACACCATATATTTT. Protein: CASRRGGTSGNTIYF.

The rearrangement joins TRBV6-5 to TRBJ2-7; TRBD2 matches 7 bases. The length of the CDR3 is 13 residues. Trimming cost V 7 bases and J 5 bases; bases outside gene matches: 8. The germline V gene has CDR1 MNHEY and CDR2 SVGAGI. The CDR3 DNA reads TGTGCCAGCACCCCGGATGGGGGGGACGAGCAGTACTTC. Translating it yields CASTPDGGDEQYF.

The rearrangement uses TRBV11-2 and TRBJ1-1, with 8 bases identical to TRBD1. Germline CDR1 reads SGHAT; CDR2 reads FQNNGV. With V trimmed by 7 bases and J by 1 base, 5 bases remained unmatched. This CDR3 is built from 14 residues. CDR3 sequence (DNA): TGTGCCAGCAAAAGACAGGGGCCGAACACTGAAGCTTTCTTT. Its translation: CASKRQGPNTEAFF.

This rearrangement joins TRBV7-9 to TRBJ2-3, with a possible D match to TRBD2 (7 bases). V was trimmed by 6 bases and J by 0 bases, leaving 22 bases between them. The CDR3 consists of 18 residues. Per germline, CDR1 SEHNR and CDR2 FQNEAQ (reference sequence). CDR3 sequence (DNA): TGTGCCAGCAGTCCTCGGGGGGCGGGCGCCTATAGCACAGATACGCAGTATTTT. This gives the protein CASSPRGAGAYSTDTQYF.